What follows are 22 T cell receptor beta chains derived from one specimen sequenced in a study of T cells in localized non-small cell lung cancer. The method was immunoSEQ multiplex PCR; TCRdb's version includes in-frame clones alone and lacks a portion of them. The top ten clones hold approximately 15% of a sample with just over 20,000 clones, 85% of them seen once. The sample was PBMCs, taken before any cancer treatment. These receptors all stem from a woman aged 40-70 years with stage II squamous cell lung carcinoma.

This chain connects TRBV7-8 to TRBJ1-4, with D possibly being TRBD1 (5 bases). The CDR3 consists of 15 residues. The V gene's germline CDR1 is SGHVS and CDR2 FQNEAQ. Trimming took 5 bases from V and 7 from J, leaving 17 bases between them. DNA of the CDR3: TGTGCCAGCAGCACTACCGGGACCCCTTCTGAAAAACTGTTTTTT. Translated: CASSTTGTPSEKLFF.

The V and J genes are TRBV29-1 and TRBJ1-1, with TRBD1 as a possible D gene (6 bases). CDR3 length equals 13 residues. Germline-derived CDR1 and CDR2 are SQVTM and ANQGSEA. V was clipped by 2 bases and J by 0 bases, with 7 bases between them. The CDR3 sequence: CSVEPGVNTEAFF. CDR3 in DNA: TGCAGCGTTGAACCAGGGGTGAACACTGAAGCTTTCTTT.

The J gene is TRBJ1-2, the V gene TRBV27, with D perhaps TRBD1 (5 bases). Germline CDR1 and CDR2: MNHEY and SMNVEV (reference sequence). The CDR3 spans 14 residues. The V gene lost 1 base and the J gene lost 5 bases, with 11 bases spanning the gap. The CDR3 region has the DNA TGTGCCAGCAGTTTATTTGGGGGGAGGTATGGCTACACCTTC. Residues: CASSLFGGRYGYTF.

This clone has just one count. The V call is TRBV4-1, the J call TRBJ2-1, with D unresolved. Germline CDR1 is MGHRA and CDR2 is YSYEKL. The CDR3 has 12 amino acids. The ends were cut back, 0 bases at V and 7 bases at J, with 4 bases in the middle. For the CDR3, the DNA is TGCGCCAGCAGCCAAGAACTAAATGAGCAGTTCTTC. The encoded protein is CASSQELNEQFF.

The rearrangement links TRBV27 to TRBJ2-1; D unresolved. The V gene lost 7 bases and the J gene lost 0 bases, with 13 bases spanning the gap. This CDR3 region has 15 residues. Germline CDR1 reads MNHEY; CDR2 reads SMNVEV (reference sequence). CDR3 loop: CASTPRAASYNEQFF. The CDR3 DNA reads as TGTGCCAGCACACCCCGGGCGGCCTCCTACAATGAGCAGTTCTTC.

DNA of the CDR3: TGTGCCAGCAGCCCCGGGACTGATGTTAGTGAGCAGTTCTTC. It encodes CASSPGTDVSEQFF. V usage is TRBV2 and J usage is TRBJ2-1; perhaps TRBD2 as D (6 bases). This CDR3 spans 14 amino acids. Trimming removed 6 bases from V and 9 bases from J, with 18 bases in between. Germline values: CDR1 SNHLY, CDR2 FYNNEI.

This clone came up a few times. Other DNA sequences in the sample encode the same CDR3. CDR3 residues: CASSLLGDEQYF. The CDR3 DNA reads TGTGCCAGCAGCCTCTTAGGGGACGAGCAGTACTTC. The chain employs TRBV9 and TRBJ2-7; possible D gene TRBD1, 5 bases. The CDR3 spans 12 residues. V lost 4 bases and J lost 5, with 10 bases in between. CDR1 and CDR2 (germline): SGDLS, YYNGEE.

This clone was recorded only once. The genes are TRBV7-9 and TRBJ2-7; D call uncertain. V shed 5 bases and J shed 7 bases, with 18 bases lying between them. The CDR3 is 14 residues long. The germline V gene has CDR1 SEHNR and CDR2 FQNEAQ (reference sequence). The CDR3 DNA sequence: TGTGCCAGCAGCCAGTCCGGCTACGCGGAGGAGCAGTACTTC. Translating it yields CASSQSGYAEEQYF.

This chain links TRBV6-5 with TRBJ2-7; 7 nucleotides align to TRBD1. The CDR3 loop spans 12 amino acids. Trimming cost V 5 bases and J 5 bases; bases outside gene matches: 3. The germline CDR1 and CDR2 sequences are MNHEY and SVGAGI. CDR3 bases: TGTGCCAGCAGTGACAGGGTAAACGAGCAGTACTTC. Amino acids: CASSDRVNEQYF.

V usage is TRBV5-8 and J usage is TRBJ2-3; D uncertain. The CDR3 is 13 amino acids. Trimming removed 4 bases from V and 4 bases from J, with 10 bases in between. Germline V gene data show CDR1 as SGHTS and CDR2 as YDEGEE. The CDR3: CASSAPPADTQYF. The CDR3 DNA reads as TGTGCCAGCAGCGCCCCTCCAGCAGATACGCAGTATTTT.

The chain joins TRBV2 to TRBJ1-1; perhaps TRBD1 as D (5 bases). Germline CDR1 is SNHLY and CDR2 is FYNNEI. The CDR3 covers 15 residues. The V gene lost 6 bases and the J gene lost 4 bases, with 18 bases spanning the gap. The CDR3 is CASRGTLGGGTEAFF. The DNA for the CDR3 is TGTGCCAGCAGGGGGACGCTCGGTGGGGGCACTGAAGCTTTCTTT.

V is TRBV7-2 and J is TRBJ1-5; D gene unclear. Germline assignment: CDR1 SGHTA and CDR2 FQGNSA. The germline V and J ends were trimmed by 2 bases and 6 bases, with 11 bases remaining between them. This CDR3 has 14 amino acids. CDR3 bases: TGTGCCAGCAGCTTACAAGGGTTCGGTCAGCCCCAGCATTTT. Its protein is CASSLQGFGQPQHF. Using reference TRBV7-2 and TRBJ1-5 for the parts outside the CDR3, the full variable domain is GAGVSQSPSNKVTEKGKDVELRCDPISGHTALYWYRQSLGQGLEFLIYFQGNSAPDKSGLPSDRFSAERTGGSVSTLTIQRTQQEDSAVYLCASSLQGFGQPQHFGDGTRLSIL.

This clone has only a few counts. The CDR3 DNA reads TGTGCCAGCAGTGAATATAACGGTGGAGGTGGCTACACCTTC. Translation gives CASSEYNGGGGYTF. The J gene is TRBJ1-2, the V gene TRBV25-1; D is ambiguous. This CDR3 contains 14 residues. Germline-derived CDR1 and CDR2 are MGHDK and SYGVNS. The V end was cut by 0 bases, the J end by 7 bases, with 12 bases between.

V gene TRBV4-1 combines with J gene TRBJ2-3; unclear D gene. Germline V gene lookup returns CDR1 MGHRA and CDR2 YSYEKL. Trimming took 1 base from V and 5 from J, leaving 10 bases between them. This CDR3 contains 14 residues. The CDR3 nucleotides are TGCGCCAGCAGCCAAGTTGGTAACGTAGATACGCAGTATTTT. It translates to CASSQVGNVDTQYF.

V gene TRBV9 combines with J gene TRBJ1-2, with 7 bases lining up with TRBD1. V shed 0 bases, J shed 7 bases, and the junction held 12 bases outside the gene matches. CDR3 length: 16 amino acids. Germline V lookup: CDR1 SGDLS, CDR2 YYNGEE. CDR3 sequence reads: CASSVEAVGGGSGYTF. CDR3 bases: TGTGCCAGCAGCGTAGAGGCCGTAGGGGGCGGGAGTGGCTACACCTTC.

This clone was seen only a few times. The chain recombines TRBV29-1 with TRBJ2-7; the match to TRBD1 covers 7 bases. Germline values: CDR1 SQVTM, CDR2 ANQGSEA. This CDR3 region has 11 residues. J lost 5 bases, V lost 7 bases, and 5 bases had no gene match. This CDR3 reads CSGRQGDEQYF. CDR3 bases: TGCAGCGGCCGGCAGGGGGACGAGCAGTACTTC.

V and J are TRBV5-4 and TRBJ2-2, with 7 bases identical to TRBD2. There are 14 residues in the CDR3. V shed 4 bases, J shed 6 bases, and the junction held 6 bases outside the gene matches. Looked up from germline, CDR1 is SGHNT and CDR2 is YYREEE (reference sequence). As DNA, the CDR3 is TGTGCCAGCAGCCCCGGACTAGTACCCGGGGAGCTGTTTTTT. Residues: CASSPGLVPGELFF.

This clone has a handful of counts. This chain uses TRBV11-2 with TRBJ2-5; the match to TRBD1 covers 10 bases. This CDR3 spans 15 amino acids. Per germline, CDR1 SGHAT and CDR2 FQNNGV. V lost 3 bases to trimming and J lost 3 bases; unmatched junction nucleotides: 4. CDR3 region: CASSFSTGGEETQYF. The DNA of the CDR3 is TGTGCCAGCAGCTTTTCGACAGGGGGCGAAGAGACCCAGTACTTC.

The chain carries TRBV19 and TRBJ2-1, with 12 bases that match TRBD2. The V and J ends lost 4 bases and 4 bases, in that order; junction bases with no gene match: 5. The CDR3 has 16 amino acids. Germline V CDR1 and CDR2: LNHDA, SQIVND (reference sequence). The CDR3 DNA sequence: TGTGCCAGTAGTACACCTAGCGGGAGGGTTTACAATGAGCAGTTCTTC. Translated, it gives CASSTPSGRVYNEQFF.

This rearrangement joins TRBV9 to TRBJ2-1; the match to TRBD1 covers 8 bases. The germline V gene encodes CDR1 SGDLS and CDR2 YYNGEE. The CDR3 length is 15 residues. V dropped 4 bases and J dropped 3; count of bases not matched to a gene: 6. CDR3 in DNA: TGTGCCAGCAGCCCCGACAGGGGAAGCTACAATGAGCAGTTCTTC. Amino acids: CASSPDRGSYNEQFF.

As for this clone: Additional DNA sequences in this sample encode the identical CDR3. The chain joins TRBV12-5 to TRBJ2-7; TRBD1 matches 8 bases. Germline V gene lookup returns CDR1 LGHNT and CDR2 FRNRAP. The CDR3 runs 17 residues. With V trimmed by 1 base and J by 4 bases, 12 bases remained unmatched. CDR3 protein: CASGLAMDREFYYEQYF. The CDR3 DNA sequence: TGTGCTAGTGGTTTGGCGATGGACAGGGAATTCTATTACGAGCAGTACTTC.

Regarding this clone: At one end, the junction sequence differs from germline, possibly due to a read error. Here the CDR3 reads CASSLELAGPVF. CDR3 in DNA: TGTGCCAGCAGCTTAGAGCTAGCGGGCCCAGTCTTC. The chain employs TRBV7-2 and TRBJ2-7; 8 nucleotides match TRBD2. There are 12 residues in the CDR3. Germline CDR1 is SGHTA and CDR2 is FQGNSA.